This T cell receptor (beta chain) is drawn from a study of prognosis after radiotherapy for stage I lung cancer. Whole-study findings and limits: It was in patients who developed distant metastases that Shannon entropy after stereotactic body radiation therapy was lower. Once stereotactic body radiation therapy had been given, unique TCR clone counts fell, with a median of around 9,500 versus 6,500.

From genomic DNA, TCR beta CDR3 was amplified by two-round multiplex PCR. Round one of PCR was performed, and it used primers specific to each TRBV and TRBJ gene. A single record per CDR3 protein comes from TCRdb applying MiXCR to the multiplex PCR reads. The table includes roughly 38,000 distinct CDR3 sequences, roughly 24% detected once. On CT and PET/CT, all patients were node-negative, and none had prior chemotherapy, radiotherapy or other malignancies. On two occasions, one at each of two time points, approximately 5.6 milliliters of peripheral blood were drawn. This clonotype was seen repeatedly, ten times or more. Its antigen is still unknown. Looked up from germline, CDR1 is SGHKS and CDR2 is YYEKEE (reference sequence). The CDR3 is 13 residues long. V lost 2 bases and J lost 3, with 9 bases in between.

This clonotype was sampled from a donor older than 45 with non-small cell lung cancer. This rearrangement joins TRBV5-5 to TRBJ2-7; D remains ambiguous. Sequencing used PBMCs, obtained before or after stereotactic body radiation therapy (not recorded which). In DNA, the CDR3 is TGTGCCAGCAGCTTCCGCGAAAACTACGAGCAGTACTTC. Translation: CASSFRENYEQYF.